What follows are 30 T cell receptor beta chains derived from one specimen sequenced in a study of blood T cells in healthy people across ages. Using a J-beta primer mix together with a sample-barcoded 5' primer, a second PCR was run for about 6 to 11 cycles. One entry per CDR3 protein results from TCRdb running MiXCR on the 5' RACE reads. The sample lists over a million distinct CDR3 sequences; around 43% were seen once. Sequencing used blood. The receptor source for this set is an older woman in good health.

For the CDR3, the DNA is TGTGCCAGCAGCTATGGGACTAGCAGCACAGATACGCAGTATTTT. This sequence encodes CASSYGTSSTDTQYF. This sequence joins TRBV11-3 and TRBJ2-3; 9 bases fit TRBD2. The CDR3 is 15 residues long. The germline CDR1 and CDR2 sequences are SGHNT and YENEEA. The V segment lost 4 bases and the J segment 0 bases; nucleotides outside the gene matches: 2.

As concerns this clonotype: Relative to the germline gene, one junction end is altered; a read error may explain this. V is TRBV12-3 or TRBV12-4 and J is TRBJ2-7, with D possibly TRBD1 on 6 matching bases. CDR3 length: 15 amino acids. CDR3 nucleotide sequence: TGTGCCAGCAGTCTCCGGGACAAGCGTCCCTACGAGCATTACTTC. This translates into CASSLRDKRPYEHYF.

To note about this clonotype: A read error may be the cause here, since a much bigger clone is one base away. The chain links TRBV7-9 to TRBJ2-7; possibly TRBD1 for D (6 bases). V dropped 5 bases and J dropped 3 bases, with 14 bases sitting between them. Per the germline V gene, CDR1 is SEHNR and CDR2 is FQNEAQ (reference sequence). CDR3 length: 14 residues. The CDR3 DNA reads TGTGCCAGCAGCCCCCGGACAGCCTTCTACGAGCAGTACTTC. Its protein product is CASSPRTAFYEQYF. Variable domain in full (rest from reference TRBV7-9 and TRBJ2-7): DTGVSQNPRHKITKRGQNVTFRCDPISEHNRLYWYRQTLGQGPEFLTYFQNEAQLEKSRLLSDRFSAERPKGSFSTLEIQRTEQGDSAMYLCASSPRTAFYEQYFGPGTRLTVT.

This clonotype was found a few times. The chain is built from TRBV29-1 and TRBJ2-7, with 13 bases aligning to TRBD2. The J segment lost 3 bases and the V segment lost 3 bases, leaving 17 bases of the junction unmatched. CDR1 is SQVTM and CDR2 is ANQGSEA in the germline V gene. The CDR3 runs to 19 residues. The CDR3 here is CSVEQPGQGLAGSFYEQYF. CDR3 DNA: TGCAGCGTTGAGCAGCCGGGACAGGGACTAGCGGGGAGTTTCTACGAGCAGTACTTC.

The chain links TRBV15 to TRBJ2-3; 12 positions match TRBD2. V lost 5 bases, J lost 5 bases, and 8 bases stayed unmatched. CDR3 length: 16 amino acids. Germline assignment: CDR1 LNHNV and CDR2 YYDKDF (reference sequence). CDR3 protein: CATSAGRLAGVDTQYF. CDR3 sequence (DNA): TGTGCCACCAGCGCTGGCCGACTAGCGGGAGTAGATACGCAGTATTTT.

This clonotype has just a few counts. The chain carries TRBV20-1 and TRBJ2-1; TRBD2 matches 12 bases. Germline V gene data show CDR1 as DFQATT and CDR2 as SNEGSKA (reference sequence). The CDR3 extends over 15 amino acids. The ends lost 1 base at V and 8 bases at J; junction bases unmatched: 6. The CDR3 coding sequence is TGCAGTGCTAGAGGCCTAGCGGGGGGGGGGCATGAGCAGTTCTTC. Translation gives CSARGLAGGGHEQFF.

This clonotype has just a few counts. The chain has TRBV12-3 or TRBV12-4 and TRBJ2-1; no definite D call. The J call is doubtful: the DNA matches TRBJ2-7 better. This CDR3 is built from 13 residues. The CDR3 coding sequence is TGTGCCAGCAGTGACTTCAGATACAATGAGCAGTACTTC. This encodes CASSDFRYNEQYF.

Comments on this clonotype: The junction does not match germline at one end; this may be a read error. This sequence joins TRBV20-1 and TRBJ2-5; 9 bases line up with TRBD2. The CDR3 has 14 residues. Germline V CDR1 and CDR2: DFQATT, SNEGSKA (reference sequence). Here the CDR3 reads CGGAAGGPQETQYF. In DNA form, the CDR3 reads TGTGGGGGGGCAGCGGGAGGCCCCCAAGAGACCCAGTACTTC.

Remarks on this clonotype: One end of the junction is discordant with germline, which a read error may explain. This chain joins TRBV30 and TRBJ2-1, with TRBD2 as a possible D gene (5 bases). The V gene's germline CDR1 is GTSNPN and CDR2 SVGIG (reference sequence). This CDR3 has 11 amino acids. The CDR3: CAGSVQTFQFF. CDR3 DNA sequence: TGTGCCGGGAGTGTACAGACTTTCCAGTTCTTC.

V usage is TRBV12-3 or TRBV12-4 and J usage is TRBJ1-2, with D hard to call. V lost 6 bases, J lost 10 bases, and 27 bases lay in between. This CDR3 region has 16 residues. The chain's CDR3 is CASSHLGVGRRDDYTF. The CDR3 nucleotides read TGTGCCAGCAGCCACCTGGGAGTAGGGAGGAGAGATGACTACACCTTC.

This CDR3 reads CSSSRGRNEQFF. In DNA, the CDR3 is TGCAGCTCCTCCCGTGGGCGCAATGAGCAGTTCTTC. The gene calls are TRBV29-1 and TRBJ2-1, with no clear D. Per germline, CDR1 SQVTM and CDR2 ANQGSEA. The ends were cut back, 8 bases at V and 6 bases at J, with 14 bases in the middle. This CDR3 has 12 residues.

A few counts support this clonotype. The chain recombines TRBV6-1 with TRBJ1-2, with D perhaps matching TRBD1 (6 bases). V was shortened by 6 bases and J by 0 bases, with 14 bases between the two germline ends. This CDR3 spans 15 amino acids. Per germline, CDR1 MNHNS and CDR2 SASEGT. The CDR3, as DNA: TGTGCCAGCAGGGCACAGGGCCCAGCTAACTATGGCTACACCTTC. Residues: CASRAQGPANYGYTF.

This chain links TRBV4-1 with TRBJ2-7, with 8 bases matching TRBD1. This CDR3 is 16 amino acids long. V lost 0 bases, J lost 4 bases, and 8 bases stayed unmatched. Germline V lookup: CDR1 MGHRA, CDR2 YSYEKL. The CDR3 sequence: CASSQDQTGVQYEQYF. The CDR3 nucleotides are TGCGCCAGCAGCCAAGACCAGACAGGGGTTCAATACGAGCAGTACTTC.

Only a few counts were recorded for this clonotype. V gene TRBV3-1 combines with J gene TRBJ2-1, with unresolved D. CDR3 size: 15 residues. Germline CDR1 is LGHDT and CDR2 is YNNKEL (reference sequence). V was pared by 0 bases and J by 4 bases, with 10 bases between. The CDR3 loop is CASSQDGALYNEQFF. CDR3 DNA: TGTGCCAGCAGCCAAGATGGTGCTTTATACAATGAGCAGTTCTTC.

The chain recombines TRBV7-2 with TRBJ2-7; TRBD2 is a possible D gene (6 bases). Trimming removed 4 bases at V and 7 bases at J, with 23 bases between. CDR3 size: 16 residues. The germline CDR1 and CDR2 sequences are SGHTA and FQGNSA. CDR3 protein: CASSSIGASEGNEQYF. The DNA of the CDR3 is TGTGCCAGCAGCTCAATTGGCGCTAGCGAGGGCAATGAGCAGTACTTC. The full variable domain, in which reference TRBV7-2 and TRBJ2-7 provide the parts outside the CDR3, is GAGVSQSPSNKVTEKGKDVELRCDPISGHTALYWYRQSLGQGLEFLIYFQGNSAPDKSGLPSDRFSAERTGGSVSTLTIQRTQQEDSAVYLCASSSIGASEGNEQYFGPGTRLTVT.

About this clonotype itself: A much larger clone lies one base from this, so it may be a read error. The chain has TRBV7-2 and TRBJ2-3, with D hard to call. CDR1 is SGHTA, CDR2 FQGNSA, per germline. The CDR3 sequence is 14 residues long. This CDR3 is CARSLRSSTDTQYF. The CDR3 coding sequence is TGTGCCCGCAGCTTAAGGTCTAGCACAGATACGCAGTATTTT.

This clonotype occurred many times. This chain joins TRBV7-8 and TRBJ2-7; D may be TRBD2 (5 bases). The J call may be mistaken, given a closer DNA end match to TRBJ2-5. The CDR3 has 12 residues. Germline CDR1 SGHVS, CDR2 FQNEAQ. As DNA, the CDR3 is TGTGCCAGCAGCCCCTTTGAGGGGACCCAGTACTTC. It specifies CASSPFEGTQYF.

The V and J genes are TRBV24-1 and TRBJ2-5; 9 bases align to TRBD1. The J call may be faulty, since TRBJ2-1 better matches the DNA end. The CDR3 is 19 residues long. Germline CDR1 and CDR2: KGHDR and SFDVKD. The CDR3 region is CATSDLLPGQGRPKETQFF. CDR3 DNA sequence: TGTGCCACCAGTGATTTGCTCCCCGGACAGGGGAGGCCGAAAGAGACCCAGTTCTTC.

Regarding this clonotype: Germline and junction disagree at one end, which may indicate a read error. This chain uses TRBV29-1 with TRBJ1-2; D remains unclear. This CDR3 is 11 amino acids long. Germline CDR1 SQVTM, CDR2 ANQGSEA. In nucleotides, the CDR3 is TGCAGCGTTCCACAGAACTATGGCCACACCTTC. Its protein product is CSVPQNYGHTF. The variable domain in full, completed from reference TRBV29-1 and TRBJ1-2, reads SAVISQKPSRDICQRGTSLTIQCQVDSQVTMMFWYRQQPGQSLTLIATANQGSEATYESGFVIDKFPISRPNLTFSTLTVSNMSPEDSSIYLCSVPQNYGHTFGSGTRLTVV.

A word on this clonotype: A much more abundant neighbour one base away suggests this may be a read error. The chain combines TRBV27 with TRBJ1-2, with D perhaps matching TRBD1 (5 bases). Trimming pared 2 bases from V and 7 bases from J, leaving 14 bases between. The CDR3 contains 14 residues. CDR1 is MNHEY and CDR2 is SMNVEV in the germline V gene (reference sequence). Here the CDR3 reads CASSLAWGGSGYTF. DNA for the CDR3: TGTGCCAGCAGTTTAGCGTGGGGGGGTTCTGGCTACACCTTC.

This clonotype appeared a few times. CDR3 in DNA: TGTGCCATCAGTAGGACAGGAGGAAACACTGAAGCTTTCTTT. Translating it yields CAISRTGGNTEAFF. V gene TRBV10-3 combines with J gene TRBJ1-1, with 7 bases lining up with TRBD1. V lost 5 bases and J lost 2; bases outside the gene matches: 5. Germline V CDR1 and CDR2: ENHRY, SYGVKD. This CDR3 region has 14 residues.

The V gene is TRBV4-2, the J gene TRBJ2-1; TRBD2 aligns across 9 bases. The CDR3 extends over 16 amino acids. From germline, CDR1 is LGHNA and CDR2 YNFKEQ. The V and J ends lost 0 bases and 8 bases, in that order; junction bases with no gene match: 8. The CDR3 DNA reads TGTGCCAGCAGCCAAGAAGAAGCGGGAGGCCCGGATGAGCAGTTCTTC. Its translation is CASSQEEAGGPDEQFF.

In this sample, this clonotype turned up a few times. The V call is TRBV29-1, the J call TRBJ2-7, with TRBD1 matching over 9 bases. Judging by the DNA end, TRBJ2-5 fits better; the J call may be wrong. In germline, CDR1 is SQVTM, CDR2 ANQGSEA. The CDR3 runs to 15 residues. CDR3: CSVETTGGLGETQYF. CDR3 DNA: TGCAGCGTAGAAACCACAGGGGGCTTAGGGGAGACCCAGTACTTC.

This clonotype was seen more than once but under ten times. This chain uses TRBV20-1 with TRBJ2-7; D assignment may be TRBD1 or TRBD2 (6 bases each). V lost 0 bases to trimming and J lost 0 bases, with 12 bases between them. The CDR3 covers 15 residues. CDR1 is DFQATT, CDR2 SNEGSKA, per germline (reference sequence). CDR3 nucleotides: TGCAGTGCTAGAGAGGGGGGCTTCGGCTCCTACGAGCAGTACTTC. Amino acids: CSAREGGFGSYEQYF.

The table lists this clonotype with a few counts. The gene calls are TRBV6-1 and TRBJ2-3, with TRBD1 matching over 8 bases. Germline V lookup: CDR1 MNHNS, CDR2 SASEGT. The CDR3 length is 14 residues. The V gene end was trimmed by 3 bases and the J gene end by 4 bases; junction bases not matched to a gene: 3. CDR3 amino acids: CASSETGVPDTQYF. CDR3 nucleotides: TGTGCCAGCAGTGAGACAGGGGTCCCAGATACGCAGTATTTT.

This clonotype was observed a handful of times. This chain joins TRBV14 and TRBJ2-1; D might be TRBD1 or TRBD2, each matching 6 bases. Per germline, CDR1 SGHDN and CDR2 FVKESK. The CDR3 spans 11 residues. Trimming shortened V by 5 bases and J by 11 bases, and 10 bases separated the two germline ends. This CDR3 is CASSFRGQQFF. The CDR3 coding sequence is TGTGCCAGCAGCTTCCGGGGGCAGCAGTTCTTC.

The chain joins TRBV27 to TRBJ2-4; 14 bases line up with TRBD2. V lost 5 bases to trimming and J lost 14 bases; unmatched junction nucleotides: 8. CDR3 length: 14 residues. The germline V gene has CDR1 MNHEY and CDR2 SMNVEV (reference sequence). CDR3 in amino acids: CASSPRTSGRTKYF. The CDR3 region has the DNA TGTGCCAGCAGTCCCAGGACTAGCGGGAGGACTAAGTACTTC.

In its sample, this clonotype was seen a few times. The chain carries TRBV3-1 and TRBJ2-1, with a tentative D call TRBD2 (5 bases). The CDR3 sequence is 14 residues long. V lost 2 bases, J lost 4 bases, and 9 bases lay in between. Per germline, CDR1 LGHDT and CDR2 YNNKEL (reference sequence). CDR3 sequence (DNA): TGTGCCAGCAGCCAAAGCGGAATGTACAATGAGCAGTTCTTC. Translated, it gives CASSQSGMYNEQFF.

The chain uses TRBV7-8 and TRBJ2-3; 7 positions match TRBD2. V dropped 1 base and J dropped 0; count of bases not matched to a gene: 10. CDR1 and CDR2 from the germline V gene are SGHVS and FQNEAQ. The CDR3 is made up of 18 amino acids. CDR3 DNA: TGTGCCAGCAGCTTAGGCCTAGCGGTACTCACTAGCACAGATACGCAGTATTTT. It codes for CASSLGLAVLTSTDTQYF.

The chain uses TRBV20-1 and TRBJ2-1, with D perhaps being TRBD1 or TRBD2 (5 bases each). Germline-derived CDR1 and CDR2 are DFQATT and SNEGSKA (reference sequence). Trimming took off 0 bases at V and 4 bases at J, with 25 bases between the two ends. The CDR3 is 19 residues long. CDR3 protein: CSARDLGTSWGRSYNEQFF. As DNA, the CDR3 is TGCAGTGCTAGAGATCTGGGGACGAGTTGGGGCCGGTCGTACAATGAGCAGTTCTTC.